The T cell receptor (beta chain) described here comes from a study of cytomegalovirus exposure and HLA in healthy donors. The CDR3 consists of 15 residues. Losses at the gene ends were 4 bases for V and 7 bases for J; bases not matched to a gene: 11. The V gene's germline CDR1 is SGHTS and CDR2 YDEGEE. The PCR made use of 60 Vbeta and 13 Jbeta primers. Using immunoSEQ multiplex PCR, the repertoire was profiled, and TCRdb retains in-frame clones only, with some absent. The sample lists over 130,000 clones; 65% to 85% were seen once. Study-wide results and limits: Several top significant clusters appeared, in a later analysis, to be linked to common viral pathogens.

To note about this clone: Its antigen is not known.

Sequencing used PBMCs. The sequence came from a man in his fifties in good health and CMV-seronegative. The chain has TRBV5-8 and TRBJ1-2; 9 nucleotides align to TRBD1. The CDR3 nucleotides are TGTGCCAGCAGCCCCTCCGGGACAGGGTTTGGTGGCTACACCTTC. Amino acid sequence: CASSPSGTGFGGYTF. Drawing the rest from reference TRBV5-8 and TRBJ1-2, the complete variable domain is EAGVTQSPTHLIKTRGQQATLRCSPISGHTSVYWYQQALGLGLQFLLWYDEGEERNRGNFPPRFSGRQFPNYSSELNVNALELEDSALYLCASSPSGTGFGGYTFGSGTRLTVV.